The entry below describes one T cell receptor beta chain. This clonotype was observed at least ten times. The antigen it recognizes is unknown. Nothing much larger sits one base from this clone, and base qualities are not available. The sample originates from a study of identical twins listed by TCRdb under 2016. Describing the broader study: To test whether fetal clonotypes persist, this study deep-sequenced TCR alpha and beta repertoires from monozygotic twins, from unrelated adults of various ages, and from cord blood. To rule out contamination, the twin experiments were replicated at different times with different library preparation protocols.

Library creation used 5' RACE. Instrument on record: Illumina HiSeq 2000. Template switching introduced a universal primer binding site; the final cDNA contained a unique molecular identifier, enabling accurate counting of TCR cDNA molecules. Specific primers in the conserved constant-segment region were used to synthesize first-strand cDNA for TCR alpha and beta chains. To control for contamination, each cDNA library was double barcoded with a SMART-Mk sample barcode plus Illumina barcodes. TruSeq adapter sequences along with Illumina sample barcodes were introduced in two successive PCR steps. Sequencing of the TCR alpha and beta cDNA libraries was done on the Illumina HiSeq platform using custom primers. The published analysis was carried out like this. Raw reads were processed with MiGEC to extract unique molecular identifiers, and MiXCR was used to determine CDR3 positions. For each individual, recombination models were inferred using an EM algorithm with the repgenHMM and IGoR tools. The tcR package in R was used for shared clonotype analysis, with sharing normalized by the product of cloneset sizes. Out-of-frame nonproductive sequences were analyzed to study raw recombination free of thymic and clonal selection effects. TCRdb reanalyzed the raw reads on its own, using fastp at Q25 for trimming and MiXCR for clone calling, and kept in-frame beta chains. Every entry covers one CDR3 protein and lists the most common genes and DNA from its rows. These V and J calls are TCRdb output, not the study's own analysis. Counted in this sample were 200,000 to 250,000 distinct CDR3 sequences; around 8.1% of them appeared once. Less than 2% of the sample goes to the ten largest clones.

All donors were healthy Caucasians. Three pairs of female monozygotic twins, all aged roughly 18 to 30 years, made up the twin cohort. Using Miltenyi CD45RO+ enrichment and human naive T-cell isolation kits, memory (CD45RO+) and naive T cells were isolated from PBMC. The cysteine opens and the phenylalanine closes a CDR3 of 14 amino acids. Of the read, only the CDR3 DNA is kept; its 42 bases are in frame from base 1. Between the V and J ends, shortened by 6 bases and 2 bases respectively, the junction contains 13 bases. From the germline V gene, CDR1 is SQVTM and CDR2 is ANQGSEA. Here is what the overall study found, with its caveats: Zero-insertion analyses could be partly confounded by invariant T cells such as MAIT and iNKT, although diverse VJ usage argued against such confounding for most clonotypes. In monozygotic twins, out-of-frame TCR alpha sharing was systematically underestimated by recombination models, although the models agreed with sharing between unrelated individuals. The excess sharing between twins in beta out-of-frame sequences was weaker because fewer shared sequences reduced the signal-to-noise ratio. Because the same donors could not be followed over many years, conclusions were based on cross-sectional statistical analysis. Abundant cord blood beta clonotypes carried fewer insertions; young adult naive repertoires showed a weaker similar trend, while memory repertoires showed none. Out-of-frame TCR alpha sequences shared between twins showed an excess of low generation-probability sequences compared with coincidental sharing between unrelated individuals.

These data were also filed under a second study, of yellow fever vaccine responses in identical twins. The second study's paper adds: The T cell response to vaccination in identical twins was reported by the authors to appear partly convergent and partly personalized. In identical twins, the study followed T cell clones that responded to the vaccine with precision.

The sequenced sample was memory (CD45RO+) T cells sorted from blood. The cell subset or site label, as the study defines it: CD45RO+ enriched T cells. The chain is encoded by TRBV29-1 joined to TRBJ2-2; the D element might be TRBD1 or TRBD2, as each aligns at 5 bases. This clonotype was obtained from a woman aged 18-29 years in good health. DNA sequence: TGCAGCGTATCACGGGGCCTAAACACCGGGGAGCTGTTTTTT. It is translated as CSVSRGLNTGELFF.